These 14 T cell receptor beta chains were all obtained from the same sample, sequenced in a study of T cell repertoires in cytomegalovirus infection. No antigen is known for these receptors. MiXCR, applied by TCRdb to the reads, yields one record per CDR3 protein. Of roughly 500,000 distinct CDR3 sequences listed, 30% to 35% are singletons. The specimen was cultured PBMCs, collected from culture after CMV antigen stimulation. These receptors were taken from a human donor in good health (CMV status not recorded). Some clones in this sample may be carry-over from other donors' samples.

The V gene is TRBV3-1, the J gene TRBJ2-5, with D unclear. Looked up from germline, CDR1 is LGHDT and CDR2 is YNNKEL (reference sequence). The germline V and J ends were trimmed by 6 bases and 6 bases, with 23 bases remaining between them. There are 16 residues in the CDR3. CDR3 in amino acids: CASSQRDSGFWQTQYF. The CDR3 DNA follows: TGTGCCAGCAGTCAGAGAGACTCCGGTTTTTGGCAGACCCAGTACTTC.

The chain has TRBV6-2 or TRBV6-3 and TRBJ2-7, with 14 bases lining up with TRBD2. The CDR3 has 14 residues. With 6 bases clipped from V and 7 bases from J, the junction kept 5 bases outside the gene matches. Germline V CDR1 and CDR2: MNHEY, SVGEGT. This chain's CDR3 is CASSRLAGGPEQYV. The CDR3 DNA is TGTGCCAGCAGCAGACTAGCGGGAGGGCCGGAGCAGTACGTC.

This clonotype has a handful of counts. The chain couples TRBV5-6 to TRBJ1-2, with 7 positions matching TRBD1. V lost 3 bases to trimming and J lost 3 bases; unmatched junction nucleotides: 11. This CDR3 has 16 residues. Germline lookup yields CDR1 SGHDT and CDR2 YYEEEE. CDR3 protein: CASSSSIGRGDYGYTF. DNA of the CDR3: TGTGCCAGCAGCTCATCCATAGGCAGGGGGGACTATGGCTACACCTTC.

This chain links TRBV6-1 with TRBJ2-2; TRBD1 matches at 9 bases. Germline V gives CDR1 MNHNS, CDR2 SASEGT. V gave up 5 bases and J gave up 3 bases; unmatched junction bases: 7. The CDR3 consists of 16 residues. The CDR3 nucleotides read TGTGCCAGCAGTTATCGCGGGACAGGGCACACCGGGGAGCTGTTTTTT. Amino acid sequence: CASSYRGTGHTGELFF.

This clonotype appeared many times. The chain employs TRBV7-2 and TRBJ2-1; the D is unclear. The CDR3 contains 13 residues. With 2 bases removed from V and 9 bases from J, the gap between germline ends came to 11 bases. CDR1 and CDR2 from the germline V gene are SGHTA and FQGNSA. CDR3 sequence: CASSLKLAGEQFF. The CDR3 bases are TGTGCCAGCAGCTTAAAGTTGGCCGGTGAGCAGTTCTTC.

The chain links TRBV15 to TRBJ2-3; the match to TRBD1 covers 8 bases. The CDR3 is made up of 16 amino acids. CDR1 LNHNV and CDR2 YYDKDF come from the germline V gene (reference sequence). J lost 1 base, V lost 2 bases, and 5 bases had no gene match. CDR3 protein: CATSRYQGAGTDTQYF. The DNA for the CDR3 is TGTGCCACCAGCAGATACCAGGGGGCAGGCACAGATACGCAGTATTTT.

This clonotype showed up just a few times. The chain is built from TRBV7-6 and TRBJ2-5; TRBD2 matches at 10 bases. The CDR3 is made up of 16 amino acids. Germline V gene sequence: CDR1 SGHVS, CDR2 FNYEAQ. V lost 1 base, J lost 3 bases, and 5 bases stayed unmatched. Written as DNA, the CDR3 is TGTGCCAGCAGCTTAGAGCCTAGCGGGAGTAAAGAGACCCAGTACTTC. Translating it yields CASSLEPSGSKETQYF.

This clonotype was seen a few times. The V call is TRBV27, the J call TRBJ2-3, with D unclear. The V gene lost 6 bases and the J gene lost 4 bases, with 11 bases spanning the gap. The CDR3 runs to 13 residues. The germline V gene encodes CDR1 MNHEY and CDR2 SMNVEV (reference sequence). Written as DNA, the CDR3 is TGTGCCAGCAGCCGGCCCCCTGCAGATACGCAGTATTTT. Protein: CASSRPPADTQYF.

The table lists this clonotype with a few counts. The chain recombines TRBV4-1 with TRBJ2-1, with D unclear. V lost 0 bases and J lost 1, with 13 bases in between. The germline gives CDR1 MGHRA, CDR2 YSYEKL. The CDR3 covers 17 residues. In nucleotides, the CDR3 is TGCGCCAGCAGCCAAGATATCGCAGGCAGATCCTACAATGAGCAGTTCTTC. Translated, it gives CASSQDIAGRSYNEQFF.

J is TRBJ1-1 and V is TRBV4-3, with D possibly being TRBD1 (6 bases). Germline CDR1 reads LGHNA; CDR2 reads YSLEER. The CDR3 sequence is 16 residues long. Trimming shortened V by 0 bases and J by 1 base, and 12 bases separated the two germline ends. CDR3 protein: CASSQDTGGRNTEAFF. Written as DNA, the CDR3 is TGCGCCAGCAGCCAAGACACGGGGGGCAGGAACACTGAAGCTTTCTTT.

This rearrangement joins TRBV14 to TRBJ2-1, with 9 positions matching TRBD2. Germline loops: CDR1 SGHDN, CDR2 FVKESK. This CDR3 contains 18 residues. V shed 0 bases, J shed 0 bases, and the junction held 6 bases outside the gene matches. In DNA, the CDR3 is TGTGCCAGCAGCCAAGATCGGGTACTAGCGGGCTCCTACAATGAGCAGTTCTTC. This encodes CASSQDRVLAGSYNEQFF.

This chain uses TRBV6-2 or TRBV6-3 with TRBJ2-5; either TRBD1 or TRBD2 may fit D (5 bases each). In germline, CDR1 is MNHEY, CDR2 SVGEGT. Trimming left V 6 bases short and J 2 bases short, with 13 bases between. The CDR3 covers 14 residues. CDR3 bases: TGTGCCAGCAGGACGGGACGGACACAAGAGACCCAGTACTTC. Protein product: CASRTGRTQETQYF.

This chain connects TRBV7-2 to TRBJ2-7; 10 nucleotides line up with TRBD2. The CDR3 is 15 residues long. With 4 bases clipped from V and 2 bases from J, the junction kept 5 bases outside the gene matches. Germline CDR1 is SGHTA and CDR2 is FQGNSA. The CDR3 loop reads CASSWASGGPYEQYV. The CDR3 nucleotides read TGTGCCAGCAGCTGGGCTAGCGGGGGACCCTACGAGCAGTACGTC.

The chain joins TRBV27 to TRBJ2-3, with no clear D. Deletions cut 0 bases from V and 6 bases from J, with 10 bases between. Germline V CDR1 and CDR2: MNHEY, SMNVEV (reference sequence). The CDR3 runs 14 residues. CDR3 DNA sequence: TGTGCCAGCAGTTTATCTAGGCCGGAGGATACGCAGTATTTT. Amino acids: CASSLSRPEDTQYF.